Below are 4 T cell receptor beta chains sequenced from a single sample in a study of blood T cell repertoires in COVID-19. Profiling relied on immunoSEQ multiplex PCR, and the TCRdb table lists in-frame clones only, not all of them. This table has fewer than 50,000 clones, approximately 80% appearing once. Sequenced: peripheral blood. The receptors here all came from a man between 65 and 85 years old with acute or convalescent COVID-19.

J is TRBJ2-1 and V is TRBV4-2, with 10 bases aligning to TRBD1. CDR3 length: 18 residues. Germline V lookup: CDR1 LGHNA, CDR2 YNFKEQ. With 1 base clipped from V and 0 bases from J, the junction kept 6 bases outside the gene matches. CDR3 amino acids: CASSQASGQGGSYNEQFF. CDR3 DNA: TGTGCCAGCAGCCAAGCCTCCGGACAGGGGGGCTCCTACAATGAGCAGTTCTTC.

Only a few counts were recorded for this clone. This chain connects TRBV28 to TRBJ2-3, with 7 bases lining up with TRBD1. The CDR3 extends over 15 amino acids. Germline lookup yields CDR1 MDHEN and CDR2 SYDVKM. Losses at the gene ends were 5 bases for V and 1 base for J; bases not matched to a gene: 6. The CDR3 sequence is CASSLGGARTDTQYF. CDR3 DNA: TGTGCCAGCAGTCTAGGGGGCGCACGCACAGATACGCAGTATTTT.

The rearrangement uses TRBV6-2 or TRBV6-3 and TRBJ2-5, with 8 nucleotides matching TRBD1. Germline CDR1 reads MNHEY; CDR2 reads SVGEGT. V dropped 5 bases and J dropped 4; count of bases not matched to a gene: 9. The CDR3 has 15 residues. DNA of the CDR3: TGTGCCAGCAGTACCCCTACAGGGGGTAGAGAGACCCAGTACTTC. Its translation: CASSTPTGGRETQYF.

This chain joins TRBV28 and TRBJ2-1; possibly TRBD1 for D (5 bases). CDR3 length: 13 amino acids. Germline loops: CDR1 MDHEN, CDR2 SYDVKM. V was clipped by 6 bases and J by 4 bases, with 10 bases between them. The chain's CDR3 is CASRDTGYNEQFF. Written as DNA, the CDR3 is TGTGCCAGCAGGGACACTGGATACAATGAGCAGTTCTTC.